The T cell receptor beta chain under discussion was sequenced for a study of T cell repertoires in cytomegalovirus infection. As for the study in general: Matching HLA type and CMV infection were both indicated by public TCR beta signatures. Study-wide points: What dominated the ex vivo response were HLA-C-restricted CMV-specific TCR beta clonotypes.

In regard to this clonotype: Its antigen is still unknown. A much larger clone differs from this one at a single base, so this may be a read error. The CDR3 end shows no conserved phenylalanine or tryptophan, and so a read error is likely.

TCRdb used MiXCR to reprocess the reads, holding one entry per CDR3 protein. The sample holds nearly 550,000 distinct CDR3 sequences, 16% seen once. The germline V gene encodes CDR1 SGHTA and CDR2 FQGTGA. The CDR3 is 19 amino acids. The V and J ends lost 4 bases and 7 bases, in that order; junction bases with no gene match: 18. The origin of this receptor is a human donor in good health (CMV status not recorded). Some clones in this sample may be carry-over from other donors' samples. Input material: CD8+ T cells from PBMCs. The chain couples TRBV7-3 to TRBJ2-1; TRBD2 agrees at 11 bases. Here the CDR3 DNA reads TGTGCCAGCAGCTCCTTAGCGGGAGGGCCTCTCATACTGGGGAATGAGCAGTTCTTA. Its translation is CASSSLAGGPLILGNEQFL.